This TCR beta chain was profiled in a study of circulating and synovial CD4+ cells in juvenile arthritis. Method: immunoSEQ multiplex PCR; TCRdb's copy keeps in-frame clones and lacks some. The profile covers about 32,000 clones, with nearly 95% appearing a single time and about 0.68% taken by the ten largest. CDR1 and CDR2 (germline): MNHEY, SVGAGI. J was trimmed by 0 bases and V by 2 bases; bases with no gene match: 2. The CDR3 is 15 residues long. For this clone: Its specificity is not known.

Findings and limits, study-wide: Bulk blood CD4 repertoires were more diverse than these. Circulating pathogenic-like lymphocytes shared a substantially higher fraction of CDR3 sequences with synovium than bulk blood. Deeper sequencing increased measured overlap with synovial clonotypes.

Patients with active juvenile idiopathic arthritis donated these samples. The J gene is TRBJ2-3, the V gene TRBV6-5; 7 positions agree with TRBD1. The clonotype was recovered from a human donor with juvenile idiopathic arthritis. Sequencing was done on a sample of CD4+ T cells from blood. The CDR3 coding sequence is TGTGCCAGCAGTTACAGGGGGCTTAGCACAGATACGCAGTATTTT. Its protein is CASSYRGLSTDTQYF.